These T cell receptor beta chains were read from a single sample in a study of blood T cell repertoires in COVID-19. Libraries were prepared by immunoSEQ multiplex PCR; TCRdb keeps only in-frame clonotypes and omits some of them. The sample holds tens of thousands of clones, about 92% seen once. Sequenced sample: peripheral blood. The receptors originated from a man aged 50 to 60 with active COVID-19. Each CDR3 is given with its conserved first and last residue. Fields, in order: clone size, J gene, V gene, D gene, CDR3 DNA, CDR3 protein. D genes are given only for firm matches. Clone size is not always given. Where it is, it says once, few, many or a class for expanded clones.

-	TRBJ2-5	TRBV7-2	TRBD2	TGTGCCAGCAGCTTAAGGGGACTAGTAATAGAGACCCAGTACTTC	CASSLRGLVIETQYF
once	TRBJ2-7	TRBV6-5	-	TGTGCCAGCACCCCGGGACTTAACTACGAGCAGTACTTC	CASTPGLNYEQYF
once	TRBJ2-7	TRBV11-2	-	TGTGCCAGCGGCCGGGGCTACGAGCAGTACTTC	CASGRGYEQYF
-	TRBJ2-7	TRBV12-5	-	TGTGCTAGTGGTTTGGGGACACCAGAGCAGTACTTC	CASGLGTPEQYF
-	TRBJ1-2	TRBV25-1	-	TGTGCCAGCAGTGCTACAGATACCTATGGCTACACCTTC	CASSATDTYGYTF
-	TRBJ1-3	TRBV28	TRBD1	TGTGCCAGCAGTCCCACAGGGGGCTTTGGAAACACCATATATTTT	CASSPTGGFGNTIYF
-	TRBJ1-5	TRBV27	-	TGTGCCAGCAGGGAGTATAGCAATCAGCCCCAGCATTTT	CASREYSNQPQHF
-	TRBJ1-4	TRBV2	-	TGTGCCACCAACCAGGGAAATGAAAAACTGTTTTTT	CATNQGNEKLFF
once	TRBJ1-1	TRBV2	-	TGTGCCAGCACGGAGGGCCAGGGATCTGAAGCTTTCTTT	CASTEGQGSEAFF
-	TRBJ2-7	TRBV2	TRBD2	TGTGCCAGCAAAGCGGGAGAAACCTACGAGCAGTACTTC	CASKAGETYEQYF
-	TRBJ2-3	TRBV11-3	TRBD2	TGTGCCAGCAGCCCCGGGACTAGCCGGGAAGATACGCAGTATTTT	CASSPGTSREDTQYF
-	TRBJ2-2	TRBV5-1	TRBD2	TGCGCCAGCAGCTTGTTGATAGCGGGGGGATCTGCGCCCGGGGAGCTGTTTTTT	CASSLLIAGGSAPGELFF
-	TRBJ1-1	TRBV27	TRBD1	TGTGCCAGCAGTTCCAGGGGGCCTTGGGGCACTGAAGCTTTCTTT	CASSSRGPWGTEAFF
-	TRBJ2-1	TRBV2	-	TGTGCCAGTAAACTGGCAGGATACAATGAGCAGTTCTTC	CASKLAGYNEQFF
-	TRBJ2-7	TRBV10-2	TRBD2	TGCGCCAGCAAACCTATAGCGGGAAGGGGCGCCGAGCAGTACTTC	CASKPIAGRGAEQYF
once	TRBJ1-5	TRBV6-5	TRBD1	TGTGCCAGCAGTTCTCCGGACAGGGGGGATCAGCCCCAGCATTTT	CASSSPDRGDQPQHF
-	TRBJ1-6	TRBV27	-	TGTGCCAGCAGTTATGGGCAGGGGACCTATAATTCACCCCTCCACTTT	CASSYGQGTYNSPLHF
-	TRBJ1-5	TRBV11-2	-	TGTGCCAGCAGCTTAGGACAAAGCCAGCCCCAGCATTTT	CASSLGQSQPQHF
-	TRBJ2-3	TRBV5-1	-	TGCGCCAGCAGCTTGTTTCTCCCAGATACGCAGTATTTT	CASSLFLPDTQYF
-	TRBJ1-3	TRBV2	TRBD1	TGTGCCAGCAGCCCGGGACAGGGGAACGGAAACACCATATATTTT	CASSPGQGNGNTIYF
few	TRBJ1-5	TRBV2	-	TGTGCCAGCAGTGACGACAGACCATATAGCAATCAGCCCCAGCATTTT	CASSDDRPYSNQPQHF
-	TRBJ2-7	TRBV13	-	TGTGCCAGCACCAACAGGGCGGACCACTACGAGCAGTACTTC	CASTNRADHYEQYF
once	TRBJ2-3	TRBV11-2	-	TGTGCCAGCAGCTTAGGTGGAGGGCCAGATACGCAGTATTTT	CASSLGGGPDTQYF
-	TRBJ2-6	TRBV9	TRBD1	TGTGCCAGCAGCGCGGGACAGGGCAACTCTGGGGCCAACGTCCTGACTTTC	CASSAGQGNSGANVLTF
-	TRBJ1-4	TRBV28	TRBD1	TGTGCCAGCAGTCCTCCCGGGACAGGGTTGGAAAAACTGTTTTTT	CASSPPGTGLEKLFF
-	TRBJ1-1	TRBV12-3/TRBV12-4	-	TGTGCCAGCAGTTTGAGCACCACTGAAGCTTTCTTT	CASSLSTTEAFF
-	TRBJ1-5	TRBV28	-	TGTGCCAGCAGCCTGGTACGGTATAGCAATCAGCCCCAGCATTTT	CASSLVRYSNQPQHF
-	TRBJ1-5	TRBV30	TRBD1	TGTGCCTGGAGTTTAGGAGGAGGGGGCGGCCAGCCCCAGCATTTT	CAWSLGGGGGQPQHF
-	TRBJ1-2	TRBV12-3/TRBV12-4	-	TGTGCCAGCAGTCCACTCATTAACTATGGCTACACCTTC	CASSPLINYGYTF
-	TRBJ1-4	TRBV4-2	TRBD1	TGTGCCAGCAGCCAACACCCGGGACAGAGAAATGAAAAACTGTTTTTT	CASSQHPGQRNEKLFF
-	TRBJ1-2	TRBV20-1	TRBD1	TGCAGTGCTAGTCCAGGGGGTGGCTACACCTTC	CSASPGGGYTF
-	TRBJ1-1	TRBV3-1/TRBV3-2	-	TGTGCCAGCAGCCAAGAGGCGGGGCAGACTGAAGCTTTCTTT	CASSQEAGQTEAFF
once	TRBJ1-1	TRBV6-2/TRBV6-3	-	TGTGCCAGCAGTTACACCCAGGGTGGAACTGAAGCTTTCTTT	CASSYTQGGTEAFF